Listed below are T cell receptor beta chains from one sample, sequenced in a study of blood T cell repertoires in COVID-19. Assay used: immunoSEQ multiplex PCR; TCRdb lists only in-frame clones, some missing. Among tens of thousands of clones listed, about 91% were seen once. Sequenced material: peripheral blood. All receptors derive from a man in his fifties with active COVID-19. The CDR3 runs from the conserved cysteine through the conserved F or W. D genes are given only for firm matches. The size entry is marked missing in some rows and otherwise reads once, few, many or a size class.

size	D	V	J	DNA	CDR3
NA	TRBD1	TRBV7-2	TRBJ2-5	TGTGCCAGCAGCTTACTCGGACAGGAAGAGACCCAGTACTTC	CASSLLGQEETQYF
NA	NA	TRBV25-1	TRBJ2-5	TGTGCCAGCCGAGGGGCGGGGCAAGAGACCCAGTACTTC	CASRGAGQETQYF
NA	TRBD1	TRBV9	TRBJ1-1	TGTGCCAGCAGCGTAGCTACTGGGACAGCCCTGGAAGCTTTCTTT	CASSVATGTALEAFF
NA	TRBD2	TRBV5-1	TRBJ2-2	TGCGCCAGCAGCTTGGATCCTAGCGGAAACACCGGGGAGCTGTTTTTT	CASSLDPSGNTGELFF
once	NA	TRBV30	TRBJ1-1	TGTGCCTGGAGTGTACCGACGGGGGGGGCGACTTTTAGGGCTTTCTTT	CAWSVPTGGATFRAFF
NA	TRBD1	TRBV18	TRBJ1-2	TGTGCCAGCTCAAAAGACAGGGGTGGCGGCTACACCTTC	CASSKDRGGGYTF
NA	TRBD1	TRBV7-2	TRBJ2-1	TGTGCCAGCAGCTTAATGGGGACAGGAATTAATGAGCAGTTCTTC	CASSLMGTGINEQFF
NA	NA	TRBV7-9	TRBJ2-5	TGTGCCAGCAGCTTAACTACCCAGGGTTTTTTCGGAGAGACCCAGTACTTC	CASSLTTQGFFGETQYF
NA	NA	TRBV2	TRBJ1-2	TGTGCCAGCCGGCGGGAGCCCAACCCTAACTATGGCTACACCTTC	CASRREPNPNYGYTF
NA	NA	TRBV10-3	TRBJ2-2	TGTGCCATCAAGGACTTCTCGAACACCGGGGAGCTGTTTTTT	CAIKDFSNTGELFF
NA	NA	TRBV5-6	TRBJ2-5	TGTGCCAGCAGCTGGGGTTCGGAGGCGACCCAGTACTTC	CASSWGSEATQYF
once	NA	TRBV6-6	TRBJ1-5	TGTGCCAGCCAACAGGGCAATCAGCCCCAGCATTTT	CASQQGNQPQHF
NA	NA	TRBV29-1	TRBJ2-3	TGCAGCGTTGAGGGGGGGGCGAAAGATACGCAGTATTTT	CSVEGGAKDTQYF
NA	NA	TRBV28	TRBJ2-4	TGTGCCAGCAGTTTATCAGGGGTCGCGACCAAAAACATTCAGTACTTC	CASSLSGVATKNIQYF
NA	NA	TRBV6-5	TRBJ2-7	TGTGCCAGCAGCCAAACACGAGGGGGATCCTACGAGCAGTACTTC	CASSQTRGGSYEQYF
NA	NA	TRBV5-1	TRBJ1-1	TGCGCCAGCAGCTTGTTACAGGGCCATAACACTGAAGCTTTCTTT	CASSLLQGHNTEAFF
NA	TRBD1	TRBV18	TRBJ2-2	TGTGCCAGCTCAGGACCGGGACAGGAGACTACCGGGGAGCTGTTTTTT	CASSGPGQETTGELFF
NA	TRBD1	TRBV2	TRBJ2-5	TGTGCCAGCAGTGGGGGACAGGGAGGGCAAGAGACCCAGTACTTC	CASSGGQGGQETQYF
NA	NA	TRBV6-6	TRBJ1-6	TGTGCCAGCAGATTTGCAGGGGTAAATTCACCCCTCCACTTT	CASRFAGVNSPLHF
NA	TRBD2	TRBV28	TRBJ2-3	TGTGCCAGTCAGTTTAGCGGGGAAACAGATACGCAGTATTTT	CASQFSGETDTQYF
NA	NA	TRBV7-6	TRBJ2-7	TGTGCCAGCAGCTTAGGGGTCGGTGGAGGGAGCGAGCAGTACTTC	CASSLGVGGGSEQYF
NA	TRBD1	TRBV5-1	TRBJ1-4	TGCGCCAGCAGCTTGGGCCGGACAGGGGTTAGGACTAATGAAAAACTGTTTTTT	CASSLGRTGVRTNEKLFF
many	NA	TRBV28	TRBJ2-7	TGTGCCAGCAGCCTATGGGACACAGTGCAGTACTTC	CASSLWDTVQYF
NA	NA	TRBV28	TRBJ2-2	TGTGCCAGCAGTTTAATGGGCAGGAACACCGGGGAGCTGTTTTTT	CASSLMGRNTGELFF
few	TRBD1	TRBV6-1	TRBJ1-5	TGTGCCAGCAGTGTATCGACAGGGTTGAACAATCAGCCCCAGCATTTT	CASSVSTGLNNQPQHF
NA	NA	TRBV19	TRBJ1-4	TGTGCCAGTAGCGGACAGCCGTTTAATGAAAAACTGTTTTTT	CASSGQPFNEKLFF
NA	TRBD1	TRBV7-2	TRBJ2-3	TGTGCCAGCAGCTGGACAGGGGGCGGCACAGATACGCAGTATTTT	CASSWTGGGTDTQYF
once	TRBD1	TRBV27	TRBJ2-7	TGTGCCAGCAGGGCACCAGGGGGCCACGAGCAGTACTTC	CASRAPGGHEQYF
NA	TRBD2	TRBV5-1	TRBJ2-1	TGCGCCAGCAGCTACGGGACTAGCTCCTACAATGAGCAGTTCTTC	CASSYGTSSYNEQFF
NA	TRBD2	TRBV5-1	TRBJ2-7	TGCGCCAGCAGCGCCTCCACTAGCGGCGAGCAGTACTTC	CASSASTSGEQYF
once	TRBD2	TRBV11-2	TRBJ2-3	TGTGCCAGCAGCCCACTTGGAGGTGGCGGGAGCGACGCAGATACGCAGTATTTT	CASSPLGGGGSDADTQYF
NA	TRBD1	TRBV7-8	TRBJ1-2	TGTGCCAGCAGCTTCGGACAGGGGGATGGCTACACCTTC	CASSFGQGDGYTF
NA	TRBD2	TRBV11-3	TRBJ2-1	TGTGCCAGCAGCTTAGCCGCGGGAGGGCAGGGACATGAGCAGTTCTTC	CASSLAAGGQGHEQFF
NA	TRBD1	TRBV19	TRBJ2-7	TGTGCCAGTAGTAGACAGGGAAAGGCCTACGAGCAGTACTTC	CASSRQGKAYEQYF